This T cell receptor (beta chain) appears in the sequencing data of a study of CD4+ T cells in melanoma. Study-level points and caveats: A reported correlation linked neoantigen-specific CD4+ T cells to CD8+, macrophage and B cell function. In melanoma, neoantigen-specific CD4+ T cells reportedly differed in differentiation state.

Clones were sequenced by immunoSEQ multiplex PCR, and TCRdb holds only the in-frame ones, with some missing. The table shows about 120,000 clones, with roughly 90% occurring only once. With regard to this clone: Its antigen is currently unknown.

This receptor was obtained from a human donor with melanoma. The sequencing input was peripheral blood.

In DNA, the CDR3 is TGCGCCAGCAGCTTGGACGCGGGAGGCTACAATGAGCAGTTCTTC. Residues: CASSLDAGGYNEQFF. The chain combines TRBV5-1 with TRBJ2-1, with 8 bases that match TRBD2. Germline values: CDR1 SGHRS, CDR2 YFSETQ. The CDR3 extends over 15 amino acids. The trim removed 0 bases at V and 3 bases at J, leaving 2 bases unmatched.